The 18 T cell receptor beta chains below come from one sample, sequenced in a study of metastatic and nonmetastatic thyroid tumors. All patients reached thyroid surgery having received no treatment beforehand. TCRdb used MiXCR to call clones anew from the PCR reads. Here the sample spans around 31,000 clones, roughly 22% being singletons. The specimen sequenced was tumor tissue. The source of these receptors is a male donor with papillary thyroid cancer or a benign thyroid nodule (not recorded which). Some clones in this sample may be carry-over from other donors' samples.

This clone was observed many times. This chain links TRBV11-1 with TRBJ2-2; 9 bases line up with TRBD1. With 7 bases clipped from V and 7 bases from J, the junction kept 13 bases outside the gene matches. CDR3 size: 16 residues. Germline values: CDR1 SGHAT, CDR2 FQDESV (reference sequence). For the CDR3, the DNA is TGTGCCAGCACCCCAGGGGGGACAGGGATTGGCGGGGAGCTGTTTTTT. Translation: CASTPGGTGIGGELFF.

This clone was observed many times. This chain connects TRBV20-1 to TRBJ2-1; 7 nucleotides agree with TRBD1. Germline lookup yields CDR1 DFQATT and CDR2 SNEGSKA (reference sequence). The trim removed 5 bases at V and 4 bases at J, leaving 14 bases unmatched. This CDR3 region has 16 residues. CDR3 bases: TGCAGTGCTGAGATACTAGGGACAGAGCGATACAATGAGCAGTTCTTC. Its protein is CSAEILGTERYNEQFF.

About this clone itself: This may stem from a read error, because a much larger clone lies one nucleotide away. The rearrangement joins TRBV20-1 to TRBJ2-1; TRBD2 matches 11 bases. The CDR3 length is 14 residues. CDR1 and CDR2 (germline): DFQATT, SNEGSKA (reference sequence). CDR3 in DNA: TGCATCGCCGACCTAGCGGGAGGCTACAATGAGCAGTTCTTC. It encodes CIADLAGGYNEQFF.

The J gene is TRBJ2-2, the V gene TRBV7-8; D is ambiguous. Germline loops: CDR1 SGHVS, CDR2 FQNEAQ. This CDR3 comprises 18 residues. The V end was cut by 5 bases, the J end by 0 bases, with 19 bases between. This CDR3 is CASSPYRVLNSNTGELFF. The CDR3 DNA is TGTGCCAGCAGCCCTTACCGCGTTTTAAACTCGAACACCGGGGAGCTGTTTTTT.

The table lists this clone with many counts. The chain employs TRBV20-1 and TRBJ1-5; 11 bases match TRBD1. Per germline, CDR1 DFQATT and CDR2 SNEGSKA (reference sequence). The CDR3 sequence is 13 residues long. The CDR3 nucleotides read TGCGCCGGACAGGGGGCGAGCAATCAGCCCCAGCATTTT. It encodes CAGQGASNQPQHF.

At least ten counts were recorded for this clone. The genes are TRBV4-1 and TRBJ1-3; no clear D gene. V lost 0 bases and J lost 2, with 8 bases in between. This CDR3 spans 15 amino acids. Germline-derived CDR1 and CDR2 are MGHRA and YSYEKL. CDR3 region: CASSQDRFPGNTIYF. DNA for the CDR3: TGCGCCAGCAGCCAAGATAGGTTTCCTGGAAACACCATATATTTT.

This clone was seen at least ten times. CDR3 DNA sequence: TGTGCCAGCTCAGAAGCAAAGGGCCGATCAGGGGAGCAGTACTTC. Its translation: CASSEAKGRSGEQYF. The V gene is TRBV18, the J gene TRBJ2-7; weak D call: TRBD1 (5 bases). The germline V gene has CDR1 KGHSH and CDR2 LQKENI. This CDR3 spans 15 amino acids. V shed 5 bases and J shed 7 bases, with 21 bases lying between them.

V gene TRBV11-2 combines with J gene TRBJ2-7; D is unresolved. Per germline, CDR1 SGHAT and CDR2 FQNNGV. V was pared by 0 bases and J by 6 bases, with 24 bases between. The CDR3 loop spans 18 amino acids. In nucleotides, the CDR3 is TGTGCCAGCAGCTTAGATTTTTTCGTGCAGCAAGTGAGGTCCGAGCAGTACTTC. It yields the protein CASSLDFFVQQVRSEQYF.

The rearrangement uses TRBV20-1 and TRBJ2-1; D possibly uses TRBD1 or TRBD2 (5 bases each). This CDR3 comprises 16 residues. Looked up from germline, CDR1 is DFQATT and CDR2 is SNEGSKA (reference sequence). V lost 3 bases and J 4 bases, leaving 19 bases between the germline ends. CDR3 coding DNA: TGCAGTGCTAGCGGGGATCGGGGCAGGTTATACAATGAGCAGTTCTTC. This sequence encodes CSASGDRGRLYNEQFF.

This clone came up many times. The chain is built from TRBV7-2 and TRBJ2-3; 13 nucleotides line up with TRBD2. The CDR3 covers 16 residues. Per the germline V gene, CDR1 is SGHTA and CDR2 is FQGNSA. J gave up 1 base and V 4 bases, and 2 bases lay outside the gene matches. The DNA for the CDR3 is TGTGCCAGCAGCTCGGGGACTAGCGGGGGCACAGATACGCAGTATTTT. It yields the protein CASSSGTSGGTDTQYF.

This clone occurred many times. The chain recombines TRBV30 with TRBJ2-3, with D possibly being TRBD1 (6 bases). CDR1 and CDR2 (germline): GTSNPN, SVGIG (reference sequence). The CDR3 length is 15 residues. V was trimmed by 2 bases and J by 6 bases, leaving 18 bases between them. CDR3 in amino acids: CAWSLGAAPGDTQYF. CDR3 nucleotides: TGTGCCTGGAGTCTGGGGGCGGCCCCGGGGGATACGCAGTATTTT.

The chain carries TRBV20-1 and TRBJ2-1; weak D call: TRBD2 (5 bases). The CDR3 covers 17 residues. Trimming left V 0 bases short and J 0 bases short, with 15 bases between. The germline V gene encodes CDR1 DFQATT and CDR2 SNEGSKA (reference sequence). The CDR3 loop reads CSARERTRGRSYNEQFF. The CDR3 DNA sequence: TGCAGTGCTAGAGAAAGAACTAGAGGCCGCTCCTACAATGAGCAGTTCTTC.

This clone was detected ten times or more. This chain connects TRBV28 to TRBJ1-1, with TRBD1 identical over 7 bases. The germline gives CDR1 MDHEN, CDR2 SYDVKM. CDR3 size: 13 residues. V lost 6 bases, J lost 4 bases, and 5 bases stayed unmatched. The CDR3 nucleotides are TGTGCCAGCAGCCCACAGGGGTTCACTGAAGCTTTCTTT. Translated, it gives CASSPQGFTEAFF. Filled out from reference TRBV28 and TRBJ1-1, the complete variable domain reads DVKVTQSSRYLVKRTGEKVFLECVQDMDHENMFWYRQDPGLGLRLIYFSYDVKMKEKGDIPEGYSVSREKKERFSLILESASTNQTSMYLCASSPQGFTEAFFGQGTRLTVV.

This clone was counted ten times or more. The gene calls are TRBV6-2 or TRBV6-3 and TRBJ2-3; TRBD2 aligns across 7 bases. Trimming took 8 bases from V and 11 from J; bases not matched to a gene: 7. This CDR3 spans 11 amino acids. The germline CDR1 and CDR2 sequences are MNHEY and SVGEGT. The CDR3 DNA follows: TGTGCCAGCCTGTTCGCGGGAGAGCAGTATTTT. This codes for CASLFAGEQYF.

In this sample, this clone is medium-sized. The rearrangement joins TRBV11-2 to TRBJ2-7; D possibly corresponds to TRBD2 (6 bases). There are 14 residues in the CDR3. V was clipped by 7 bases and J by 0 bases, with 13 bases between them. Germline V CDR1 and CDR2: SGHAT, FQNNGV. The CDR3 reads CASNWGGASYEQYF. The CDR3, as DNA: TGTGCCAGCAACTGGGGCGGGGCCTCCTACGAGCAGTACTTC.

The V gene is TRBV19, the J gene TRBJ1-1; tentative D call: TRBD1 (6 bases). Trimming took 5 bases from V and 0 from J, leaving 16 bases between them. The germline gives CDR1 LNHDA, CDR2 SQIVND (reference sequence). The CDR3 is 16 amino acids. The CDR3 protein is CASSRRDNRMNTEAFF. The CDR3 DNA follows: TGTGCCAGTAGTCGTCGGGACAATAGAATGAACACTGAAGCTTTCTTT.

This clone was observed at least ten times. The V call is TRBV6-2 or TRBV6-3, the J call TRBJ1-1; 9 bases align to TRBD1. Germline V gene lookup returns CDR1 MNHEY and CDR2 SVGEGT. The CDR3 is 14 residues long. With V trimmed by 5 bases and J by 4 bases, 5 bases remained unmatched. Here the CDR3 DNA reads TGTGCCAGCAGTCCACAGGGGGCGAGCACTGAAGCTTTCTTT. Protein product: CASSPQGASTEAFF.

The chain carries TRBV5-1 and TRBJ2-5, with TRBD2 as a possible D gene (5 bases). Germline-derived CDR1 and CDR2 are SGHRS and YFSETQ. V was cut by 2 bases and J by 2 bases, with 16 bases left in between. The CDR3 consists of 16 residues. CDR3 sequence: CASSFGLTTGQETQYF. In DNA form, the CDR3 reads TGCGCCAGCAGCTTTGGACTTACAACCGGGCAAGAGACCCAGTACTTC. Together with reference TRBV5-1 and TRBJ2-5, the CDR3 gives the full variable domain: KAGVTQTPRYLIKTRGQQVTLSCSPISGHRSVSWYQQTPGQGLQFLFEYFSETQRNKGNFPGRFSGRQFSNSRSEMNVSTLELGDSALYLCASSFGLTTGQETQYFGPGTRLLVL.